This passage covers 27 T cell receptor beta chains from one sample sequenced in a study of blood T cell repertoires in COVID-19. Some clones are missing from TCRdb's copy, which holds only in-frame ones; the method was immunoSEQ multiplex PCR. There are 75,000 to 95,000 clones in the sample; 75% to 85% occur only once, and 35% to 40% lies in the top ten. Sequencing was done on a sample of peripheral blood. The receptors were gathered from a man between 60 and 75 years old with COVID-19, enrolled during active disease.

CDR3 sequence: CASTFGQGHEQYF. CDR3 nucleotide sequence: TGTGCCAGCACCTTCGGACAGGGCCACGAGCAGTACTTC. This rearrangement joins TRBV6-5 to TRBJ2-7, with 8 bases fitting TRBD1. CDR1 and CDR2 (germline): MNHEY, SVGAGI. The CDR3 has 13 amino acids. Trimming at V came to 7 bases and at J to 5 bases, leaving 7 bases not matched to a gene.

The CDR3 protein is CASSQASRAGRSGELFF. The CDR3 DNA reads as TGTGCCAGCAGCCAAGCATCTAGGGCAGGGAGGAGCGGGGAGCTGTTTTTT. The gene calls are TRBV3-1 (or the pseudogene TRBV3-2) and TRBJ2-2; weak D call: TRBD2 (6 bases). Between the trimmed V and J ends, which lost 1 base and 7 bases, there was a span of 19 bases. Per the germline V gene, CDR1 is LGHDT and CDR2 is YNNKEL (reference sequence). CDR3 length equals 17 residues.

The chain recombines TRBV6-5 with TRBJ1-5; 7 bases agree with TRBD1. CDR1 MNHEY and CDR2 SVGAGI come from the germline V gene. This CDR3 region has 14 residues. Trimming at V came to 4 bases and at J to 5 bases, leaving 5 bases not matched to a gene. The CDR3 protein is CASSSEGAYQPQHF. The DNA of the CDR3 is TGTGCCAGCAGTTCAGAGGGGGCCTATCAGCCCCAGCATTTT.

The table lists this clone with a few counts. V gene TRBV5-1 combines with J gene TRBJ2-7; the match to TRBD1 covers 10 bases. Per the germline V gene, CDR1 is SGHRS and CDR2 is YFSETQ. Trimming took 4 bases from V and 5 from J; bases not matched to a gene: 9. This CDR3 contains 15 residues. CDR3 bases: TGCGCCAGCAGCACTACCGGGACAGGGGTCGACGAGCAGTACTTC. Its translation: CASSTTGTGVDEQYF.

This chain joins TRBV15 and TRBJ1-4, with D tentatively TRBD1 (5 bases). Germline lookup yields CDR1 LNHNV and CDR2 YYDKDF (reference sequence). V lost 4 bases to trimming and J lost 8 bases, with 23 bases between them. The CDR3 contains 17 residues. The DNA for the CDR3 is TGTGCCACCAGCACAGGGTTAGGGCAGTTTAAGGGCGAAAAACTGTTTTTT. It translates to CATSTGLGQFKGEKLFF.

The J gene is TRBJ2-7, the V gene TRBV5-6, with a weak D call TRBD2 (6 bases). The V gene lost 1 base and the J gene lost 2 bases, with 13 bases spanning the gap. Germline V gene data show CDR1 as SGHDT and CDR2 as YYEEEE. The CDR3 extends over 15 amino acids. CDR3 in amino acids: CASSLLAGEAYEQYF. The CDR3 DNA reads TGTGCCAGCAGCTTGCTGGCCGGGGAGGCCTACGAGCAGTACTTC.

This clone has more than one count but fewer than ten. The V call is TRBV29-1, the J call TRBJ2-2; 7 nucleotides agree with TRBD1. Trimming at V came to 3 bases and at J to 8 bases, leaving 3 bases not matched to a gene. The CDR3 is 12 residues long. Germline CDR1 reads SQVTM; CDR2 reads ANQGSEA. CDR3 region: CSVEGQRGELFF. In DNA form, the CDR3 reads TGCAGCGTTGAGGGACAGAGAGGGGAGCTGTTTTTT.

The chain joins TRBV11-3 to TRBJ1-6; D might be TRBD1 (5 bases). Trimming left V 4 bases short and J 7 bases short, with 14 bases between. Germline V CDR1 and CDR2: SGHNT, YENEEA. The CDR3 has 15 amino acids. CDR3 in DNA: TGTGCCAGCAGCTCGAGAGGACAATTAAATTCACCCCTCCACTTT. It specifies CASSSRGQLNSPLHF. Using reference TRBV11-3 and TRBJ1-6 for the parts outside the CDR3, the full variable domain is EAGVVQSPRYKIIEKKQPVAFWCNPISGHNTLYWYLQNLGQGPELLIRYENEEAVDDSQLPKDRFSAERLKGVDSTLKIQPAELGDSAVYLCASSSRGQLNSPLHFGNGTRLTVT.

This clone has just one count. The chain is built from TRBV6-5 and TRBJ2-5; 11 bases fit TRBD1. Losses at the gene ends were 1 base for V and 5 bases for J; bases not matched to a gene: 6. In germline, CDR1 is MNHEY, CDR2 SVGAGI. CDR3 size: 16 residues. The CDR3 DNA follows: TGTGCCAGCAGTTACTACGCCGGGACAGGGGGGGAGACCCAGTACTTC. Translated: CASSYYAGTGGETQYF.

This clone was seen a few times. The chain is built from TRBV5-1 and TRBJ1-1; D is ambiguous. This CDR3 contains 14 residues. CDR1 and CDR2 (germline): SGHRS, YFSETQ. Trimming cost V 0 bases and J 11 bases, with 17 bases left between them. The CDR3 DNA reads TGCGCCAGCAGCTTGGATCTGGGCCCCTTACCTGCTTTCTTT. As protein: CASSLDLGPLPAFF.

In DNA, the CDR3 is TGTGCCAGCAGCTTCAATACAGGGGGCACTGAAGCTTTCTTT. Amino acid sequence: CASSFNTGGTEAFF. V is TRBV11-2 and J is TRBJ1-1; 8 bases are a match to TRBD1. With V trimmed by 3 bases and J by 4 bases, 4 bases remained unmatched. Germline CDR1 is SGHAT and CDR2 is FQNNGV. The CDR3 runs to 14 residues. The full variable domain, completed using reference TRBV11-2 and TRBJ1-1, is EAGVAQSPRYKIIEKRQSVAFWCNPISGHATLYWYQQILGQGPKLLIQFQNNGVVDDSQLPKDRFSAERLKGVDSTLKIQPAKLEDSAVYLCASSFNTGGTEAFFGQGTRLTVV.

The rearrangement uses TRBV5-5 and TRBJ1-1; tentatively, D is TRBD1 (6 bases). The CDR3 sequence is 15 residues long. The germline CDR1 and CDR2 sequences are SGHKS and YYEKEE (reference sequence). Between the trimmed V and J ends, which lost 3 bases and 4 bases, there was a span of 16 bases. The DNA for the CDR3 is TGTGCCAGCAGCTCCTCCTTACAGGGAACCACTGAAGCTTTCTTT. Its protein product is CASSSSLQGTTEAFF. Looking up the rest from reference TRBV5-5 and TRBJ1-1 gives the full variable domain: DAGVTQSPTHLIKTRGQQVTLRCSPISGHKSVSWYQQVLGQGPQFIFQYYEKEERGRGNFPDRFSARQFPNYSSELNVNALLLGDSALYLCASSSSLQGTTEAFFGQGTRLTVV.

CDR3 loop: CASSYPPNEQYF. The CDR3, as DNA: TGTGCCAGCAGTTACCCCCCCAACGAGCAGTACTTC. The chain couples TRBV6-2 or TRBV6-3 to TRBJ2-7; no reliable D call. Trimming removed 2 bases at V and 5 bases at J, with 7 bases between. Per the germline V gene, CDR1 is MNHEY and CDR2 is SVGEGT. The CDR3 runs 12 residues.

This chain links TRBV2 with TRBJ2-1; D is possibly TRBD1 (5 bases). The CDR3 runs to 15 residues. The germline V and J ends were trimmed by 0 bases and 2 bases, with 8 bases remaining between them. Germline V gives CDR1 SNHLY, CDR2 FYNNEI. CDR3 bases: TGTGCCAGCAGTGAAGCAGGGGTGGCCTACAATGAGCAGTTCTTC. As protein: CASSEAGVAYNEQFF.

This clone was seen a handful of times. V and J are TRBV15 and TRBJ2-7; D not resolved. The CDR3 is 15 amino acids. V lost 0 bases and J lost 10, with 19 bases in between. Germline assignment: CDR1 LNHNV and CDR2 YYDKDF (reference sequence). Here the CDR3 reads CATSREAASLERQYF. The CDR3 bases are TGTGCCACCAGCAGAGAGGCGGCTTCCCTCGAGCGCCAGTACTTC.

This clone has a single count. V and J are TRBV15 and TRBJ2-7, with D possibly matching TRBD2 (5 bases). Germline V gene lookup returns CDR1 LNHNV and CDR2 YYDKDF (reference sequence). Between the trimmed V and J ends, which lost 1 base and 0 bases, there was a span of 10 bases. This CDR3 has 15 amino acids. CDR3 sequence: CATSRAGSTSYEQYF. Written as DNA, the CDR3 is TGTGCCACCAGCAGAGCGGGGTCGACCTCCTACGAGCAGTACTTC.

The chain couples TRBV6-5 to TRBJ2-3; D uncertain. In germline, CDR1 is MNHEY, CDR2 SVGAGI. The CDR3 has 14 amino acids. The ends were cut back, 4 bases at V and 5 bases at J, with 13 bases in the middle. The DNA for the CDR3 is TGTGCCAGCAGTTCTACTCCCTTAAGAGATACGCAGTATTTT. It is translated as CASSSTPLRDTQYF.

This rearrangement joins TRBV29-1 to TRBJ1-2; TRBD1 agrees at 8 bases. Looked up from germline, CDR1 is SQVTM and CDR2 is ANQGSEA. V shed 4 bases, J shed 7 bases, and the junction held 8 bases outside the gene matches. This CDR3 is 13 amino acids long. CDR3 residues: CSVADREAVGYTF. Written as DNA, the CDR3 is TGCAGCGTTGCGGACAGGGAGGCGGTTGGCTACACCTTC.

V is TRBV28 and J is TRBJ1-6; a possible D gene is TRBD1 (5 bases). CDR1 MDHEN and CDR2 SYDVKM come from the germline V gene. Trimming removed 5 bases at V and 10 bases at J, with 18 bases between. This CDR3 is built from 15 residues. CDR3 coding DNA: TGTGCCAGCAGTATCCAGGGTGCTTTGGCCTCACCCCTCCACTTT. Amino acids: CASSIQGALASPLHF. Complete variable domain (other parts from reference TRBV28 and TRBJ1-6): DVKVTQSSRYLVKRTGEKVFLECVQDMDHENMFWYRQDPGLGLRLIYFSYDVKMKEKGDIPEGYSVSREKKERFSLILESASTNQTSMYLCASSIQGALASPLHFGNGTRLTVT.

This chain links TRBV5-8 with TRBJ2-7, with D perhaps matching TRBD1 (5 bases). V lost 5 bases and J lost 2, with 14 bases in between. CDR3 length: 14 amino acids. Germline assignment: CDR1 SGHTS and CDR2 YDEGEE. The CDR3 nucleotides read TGTGCCAGCAGATACTCGACAGTTCCCTACGAGCAGTACTTC. It codes for CASRYSTVPYEQYF.

The chain carries TRBV5-1 and TRBJ1-5; the D gene is possibly TRBD1 (5 bases). V dropped 4 bases and J dropped 3 bases, with 14 bases sitting between them. CDR3 size: 15 residues. CDR1 is SGHRS, CDR2 YFSETQ, per germline. CDR3 coding DNA: TGCGCCAGCAGCGTGAGGCAGGGAAACAATCAGCCCCAGCATTTT. Translation: CASSVRQGNNQPQHF.

The chain is built from TRBV30 and TRBJ1-2, with 8 bases lining up with TRBD1. CDR1 GTSNPN and CDR2 SVGIG come from the germline V gene (reference sequence). This CDR3 spans 15 amino acids. The V and J ends lost 5 bases and 4 bases, in that order; junction bases with no gene match: 12. The CDR3 is CAWEGTGQAVYGYTF. In DNA form, the CDR3 reads TGTGCCTGGGAAGGAACGGGACAGGCGGTCTATGGCTACACCTTC.

This chain connects TRBV16 to TRBJ2-4; TRBD1 is a possible D gene (5 bases). Germline CDR1 and CDR2: KGHSY and FQNENV. The CDR3 contains 19 residues. The V end was cut by 1 base, the J end by 1 base, with 20 bases between. CDR3 bases: TGTGCCAGCAGCCAATTCTCTCCAGGGATCAATTTTGCCAAAAACATTCAGTACTTC. Its translation: CASSQFSPGINFAKNIQYF.

The chain combines TRBV6-5 with TRBJ2-7; TRBD2 might be the D (6 bases). This CDR3 has 14 amino acids. Trimming removed 7 bases at V and 2 bases at J, with 15 bases between. CDR1 is MNHEY and CDR2 is SVGAGI in the germline V gene. CDR3 DNA sequence: TGTGCCAGCAAACCCTGGGGGGATCCCTACGAGCAGTACTTC. Its translation is CASKPWGDPYEQYF.

This rearrangement joins TRBV10-3 to TRBJ1-1; D is undetermined. V was shortened by 2 bases and J by 5 bases, with 12 bases between the two germline ends. Per the germline V gene, CDR1 is ENHRY and CDR2 is SYGVKD. The CDR3 runs to 14 residues. The CDR3 DNA is TGTGCCATCAGTGAGGATCGGGGATGGACTGAAGCTTTCTTT. Translating it yields CAISEDRGWTEAFF.

This rearrangement joins TRBV5-6 to TRBJ1-2, with 10 nucleotides matching TRBD1. CDR3 size: 14 residues. The germline V gene encodes CDR1 SGHDT and CDR2 YYEEEE. J gave up 4 bases and V 9 bases, and 9 bases lay outside the gene matches. CDR3 sequence: CATTRGQGFYGYTF. CDR3 bases: TGTGCCACCACGAGGGGACAGGGGTTCTATGGCTACACCTTC.

The chain joins TRBV9 to TRBJ1-1; possibly TRBD1 for D (6 bases). The V end was cut by 4 bases, the J end by 2 bases, with 18 bases between. CDR1 SGDLS and CDR2 YYNGEE come from the germline V gene. This CDR3 is built from 16 residues. CDR3 nucleotides: TGTGCCAGCAGCTCTCAGGACAGCCGATTTAACACTGAAGCTTTCTTT. It encodes CASSSQDSRFNTEAFF.